These T cell receptor beta chains were read from a single sample in a study of blood T cell repertoires in COVID-19. TCRdb keeps only in-frame clones here, not all; method: immunoSEQ multiplex PCR. The sample lists 70,000 or so clones, 86% seen once, with approximately 11% in the top ten. Sequenced: peripheral blood. The receptors originated from a man aged 65-85 years with active or convalescent COVID-19. Each CDR3 is given with its conserved first and last residue. A D gene is named only where the DNA matches it firmly. Rows give clone size only sometimes, using once, few, many, or a class for an expanded clone.

TRBD1	TRBJ2-2	TRBV6-2/TRBV6-3	.	TGTGCCAGCAGTGGGGACAGGGCCTCCGGGGAGCTGTTTTTT	CASSGDRASGELFF
TRBD2	TRBJ2-5	TRBV28	.	TGTGCCAGCAGTTCCCCCTTAGCGGGAGGGCAGACCCAGTACTTC	CASSSPLAGGQTQYF
.	TRBJ2-7	TRBV2	.	TGTGCCAGCAGGGGGACTTTCTGGAGCTACGAGCAGTACTTC	CASRGTFWSYEQYF
.	TRBJ2-7	TRBV2	.	TGTGCCAGCAGTGAACTAGGTGCGGCGCCGGACTACGAGCAGTACTTC	CASSELGAAPDYEQYF
TRBD2	TRBJ2-1	TRBV19	.	TGTGCCAGTAGTTTATTCGGGACTAGCGGGAGTTACAATGAGCAGTTCTTC	CASSLFGTSGSYNEQFF
TRBD1	TRBJ2-7	TRBV29-1	.	TGCAGCGCAGGACGGGGGACAGGGGCCTACGAGCAGTACTTC	CSAGRGTGAYEQYF
.	TRBJ2-1	TRBV7-2	.	TGTGCCAGCAGCTCCCGACTAGTTTCTGTTGAGCAGTTCTTC	CASSSRLVSVEQFF
TRBD1	TRBJ2-7	TRBV7-2	.	TGTGCCAGCAGCTATATCCGGGACAGCACCTACGAGCAGTACTTC	CASSYIRDSTYEQYF
TRBD1	TRBJ1-5	TRBV28	.	TGTGCCAGCAGACAGGGGCGGGGCAATCAGCCCCAGCATTTT	CASRQGRGNQPQHF
.	TRBJ2-7	TRBV6-1	.	TGTGCCAGCAGTGAATTAGCGGTCTCCTACGAGCAGTACTTC	CASSELAVSYEQYF
.	TRBJ1-6	TRBV28	.	TGTGCCAGCAGTTTAGAGAGGAATTCACCCCTCCACTTT	CASSLERNSPLHF
.	TRBJ2-1	TRBV3-1/TRBV3-2	once	TGTGCCAGCAGCCAAACAATACTTCTCGGGAATGAGCAGTTCTTC	CASSQTILLGNEQFF
TRBD1	TRBJ2-2	TRBV29-1	.	TGCAGCGCTGCCTCCGGGACAGGGAACACCGGGGAGCTGTTTTTT	CSAASGTGNTGELFF
TRBD1	TRBJ1-5	TRBV29-1	.	TGCAGCGTTGACCGGAAAGGGACAGCCGATCAGCCCCAGCATTTT	CSVDRKGTADQPQHF
TRBD2	TRBJ2-7	TRBV7-2	.	TGTGCCACCTCCTGGTTAGCGGGACCCTACGAGCAGTACTTC	CATSWLAGPYEQYF
TRBD1	TRBJ1-1	TRBV28	.	TGTGCCAGCAGTCCACAACAGGGGGCCACTGAAGCTTTCTTT	CASSPQQGATEAFF
TRBD2	TRBJ2-7	TRBV27	few	TGTGCCAGCAAAATGGGACTAGGGGATTACGAGCAGTACTTC	CASKMGLGDYEQYF
TRBD1	TRBJ1-4	TRBV4-3	.	TGCGCCAGCAGCGAAGGGGACAGGGATAGTGAAAAACTGTTTTTT	CASSEGDRDSEKLFF
TRBD2	TRBJ2-7	TRBV28	.	TGTGCCACCAGAGGAGCGGGAGGGCTCGACGAGCAGTACTTC	CATRGAGGLDEQYF
.	TRBJ2-7	TRBV28	.	TGTGCCAGCAGTTTCAGCATGGGGCTGGGCTACGAGCAGTACTTC	CASSFSMGLGYEQYF
TRBD1	TRBJ1-1	TRBV19	.	TGTGCCAGTAGTTTAAACAGGGGAATTGGCACTGAAGCTTTCTTT	CASSLNRGIGTEAFF
.	TRBJ2-5	TRBV5-4	once	TGTGCCAGCAGCTTGAGCGGAGCCTCCCAAGAGACCCAGTACTTC	CASSLSGASQETQYF